This TCR beta chain was retrieved from a study of radiotherapy plus CTLA-4 blockade in lung cancer. Study in general: 15% to 20% of patients responded objectively, and about 32% achieved disease control.

V was cut by 5 bases and J by 9 bases, with 11 bases left in between. Germline values: CDR1 MNHEY, CDR2 SVGAGI. CDR3 size: 12 residues. Assay: immunoSEQ multiplex PCR; the TCRdb copy retains only in-frame clones and omits some. The profile shows some 41,000 clones, 65% to 70% of them singletons. This receptor was identified in a human donor with non-small cell lung cancer who had a partial response to radiotherapy plus ipilimumab. This rearrangement joins TRBV6-5 to TRBJ2-1; D may be TRBD1 (5 bases). Sequenced material: peripheral blood, taken from a patient treated with radiotherapy plus ipilimumab. CDR3 nucleotides: TGTGCCAGCAGTGACTTCAGGGTTGAGCAGTTCTTC. It specifies CASSDFRVEQFF.